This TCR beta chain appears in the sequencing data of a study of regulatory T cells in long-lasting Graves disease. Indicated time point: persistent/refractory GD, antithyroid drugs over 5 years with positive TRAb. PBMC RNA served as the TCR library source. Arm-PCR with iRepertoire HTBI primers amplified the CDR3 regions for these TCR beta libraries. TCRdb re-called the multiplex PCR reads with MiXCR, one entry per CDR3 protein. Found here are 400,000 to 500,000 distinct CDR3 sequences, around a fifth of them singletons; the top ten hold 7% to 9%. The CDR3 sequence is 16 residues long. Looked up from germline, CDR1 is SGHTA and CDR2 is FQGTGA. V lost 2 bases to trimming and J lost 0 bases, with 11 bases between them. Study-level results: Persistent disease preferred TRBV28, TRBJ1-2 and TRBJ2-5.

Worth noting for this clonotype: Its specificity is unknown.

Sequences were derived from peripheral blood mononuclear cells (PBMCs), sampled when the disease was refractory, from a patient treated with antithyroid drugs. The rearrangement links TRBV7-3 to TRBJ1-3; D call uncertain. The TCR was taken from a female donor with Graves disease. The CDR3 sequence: CASSLVPAFSGNTIYF. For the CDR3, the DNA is TGTGCCAGCAGCTTAGTACCAGCTTTCTCTGGAAACACCATATATTTT. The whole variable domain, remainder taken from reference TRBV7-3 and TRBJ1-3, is GAGVSQTPSNKVTEKGKYVELRCDPISGHTALYWYRQSLGQGPEFLIYFQGTGAADDSGLPNDRFFAVRPEGSVSTLKIQRTERGDSAVYLCASSLVPAFSGNTIYFGEGSWLTVV.